Below, 24 T cell receptor beta chains from the same sample are listed, as sequenced in a study of blood T cell repertoires in COVID-19. The repertoire was sequenced with immunoSEQ multiplex PCR; TCRdb's copy has only in-frame clones and lacks some. The data contain around 120,000 clones, roughly 72% of them singletons. The sequencing input was peripheral blood. The receptors were gathered from an elderly man with acute or convalescent COVID-19.

The rearrangement joins TRBV4-1 to TRBJ2-1, with D tentatively TRBD2 (6 bases). The germline V gene encodes CDR1 MGHRA and CDR2 YSYEKL. The V gene lost 0 bases and the J gene lost 15 bases, with 15 bases spanning the gap. This CDR3 contains 13 residues. CDR3: CASSQDLAGSLFF. The CDR3 nucleotides are TGCGCCAGCAGCCAAGATTTGGCGGGAAGCCTGTTCTTC.

V gene TRBV9 combines with J gene TRBJ2-1, with TRBD2 identical over 8 bases. The ends lost 0 bases at V and 6 bases at J; junction bases unmatched: 8. Germline V gene data show CDR1 as SGDLS and CDR2 as YYNGEE. The CDR3 is 16 amino acids. The CDR3 sequence is CASSVGLAGSSNEQFF. CDR3 DNA: TGTGCCAGCAGCGTAGGGCTAGCGGGCTCTTCCAATGAGCAGTTCTTC.

V is TRBV18 and J is TRBJ2-3, with D possibly matching TRBD2 (6 bases). V shed 2 bases and J shed 8 bases, with 17 bases lying between them. CDR3 length equals 15 residues. Germline lookup yields CDR1 KGHSH and CDR2 LQKENI. The CDR3 nucleotides are TGTGCCAGCTCACCAGCTCCGGGGGAGGCCGGTACGCAGTATTTT. Protein product: CASSPAPGEAGTQYF.

The chain links TRBV4-1 to TRBJ2-1, with D perhaps matching TRBD1 (6 bases). The CDR3 consists of 16 residues. V lost 5 bases and J lost 0, with 14 bases in between. Looked up from germline, CDR1 is MGHRA and CDR2 is YSYEKL. The CDR3 region is CASSFRQEYSYNEQFF. CDR3 nucleotide sequence: TGCGCCAGCAGCTTTCGACAGGAGTACTCCTACAATGAGCAGTTCTTC.

This chain links TRBV2 with TRBJ2-7; 7 bases map to TRBD1. Germline assignment: CDR1 SNHLY and CDR2 FYNNEI. V shed 4 bases and J 3 bases; nucleotides not matched to a gene: 6. The CDR3 has 14 residues. CDR3 region: CASSARQGHYEQYF. The CDR3 DNA sequence: TGTGCCAGCAGTGCACGACAGGGCCACTACGAGCAGTACTTC.

This clone was seen only a few times. J is TRBJ2-2 and V is TRBV6-4; 11 bases align to TRBD1. Germline V gene data show CDR1 as MRHNA and CDR2 as SNTAGT. This CDR3 is 17 amino acids long. V shed 8 bases, J shed 3 bases, and the junction held 11 bases outside the gene matches. Here the CDR3 DNA reads TGTGCCAGCCCCAAATCGGTGGGACAGGGGGACACCGGGGAGCTGTTTTTT. It codes for CASPKSVGQGDTGELFF.

This chain joins TRBV7-2 and TRBJ1-3; the D gene is possibly TRBD1 (6 bases). Germline V gives CDR1 SGHTA, CDR2 FQGNSA. The CDR3 is 17 residues long. The ends were cut back, 1 base at V and 4 bases at J, with 17 bases in the middle. CDR3 DNA: TGTGCCAGCAGCTTAGTGTTGGGGCAGGGGTACGGAAACACCATATATTTT. Translation: CASSLVLGQGYGNTIYF.

The chain recombines TRBV27 with TRBJ2-1; possibly TRBD2 for D (6 bases). Trimming shortened V by 5 bases and J by 6 bases, and 23 bases separated the two germline ends. Germline CDR1 is MNHEY and CDR2 is SMNVEV (reference sequence). CDR3 length: 17 residues. CDR3 amino acids: CASSPERLVARVNEQFF. CDR3 sequence (DNA): TGTGCCAGCAGTCCGGAGCGACTAGTCGCTAGGGTCAATGAGCAGTTCTTC.

The V call is TRBV28, the J call TRBJ1-5; 8 bases fit TRBD1. V shed 1 base, J shed 6 bases, and the junction held 5 bases outside the gene matches. CDR3 length: 15 residues. CDR1 and CDR2 from the germline V gene are MDHEN and SYDVKM. CDR3 protein: CASSLFRGRFQPQHF. The CDR3 bases are TGTGCCAGCAGTTTATTCAGGGGGCGATTTCAGCCCCAGCATTTT.

This clone was recorded at least ten times. CDR3 amino acids: CASSFRGANVLTF. In DNA form, the CDR3 reads TGTGCCAGCAGCTTCAGAGGGGCCAACGTCCTGACTTTC. The chain couples TRBV7-2 to TRBJ2-6; no reliable D call. The germline V and J ends were trimmed by 3 bases and 4 bases, with 4 bases remaining between them. CDR1 and CDR2 (germline): SGHTA, FQGNSA. This CDR3 spans 13 amino acids.

This clone has just one count. The V call is TRBV5-1, the J call TRBJ2-3; a weak D match, TRBD2 (5 bases). Per the germline V gene, CDR1 is SGHRS and CDR2 is YFSETQ. The CDR3 runs to 14 residues. Trimming took 0 bases from V and 6 from J, leaving 11 bases between them. The CDR3 protein is CASSLGLAVDTQYF. As DNA, the CDR3 is TGCGCCAGCAGCTTGGGGCTAGCAGTGGATACGCAGTATTTT.

This chain links TRBV29-1 with TRBJ1-1, with 8 nucleotides matching TRBD1. Germline V gives CDR1 SQVTM, CDR2 ANQGSEA. The CDR3 sequence is 12 residues long. With 5 bases clipped from V and 5 bases from J, the junction kept 4 bases outside the gene matches. The DNA for the CDR3 is TGCAGCGTTTCGGACAGGGTAACTGAAGCTTTCTTT. The encoded protein is CSVSDRVTEAFF.

The CDR3 region is CASSRQVGSEAFF. In nucleotides, the CDR3 is TGTGCCAGCAGCAGACAGGTTGGCTCTGAAGCTTTCTTT. This chain joins TRBV9 and TRBJ1-1; D may be TRBD1 (6 bases). The germline CDR1 and CDR2 sequences are SGDLS and YYNGEE. This CDR3 comprises 13 residues. Trimming stripped 4 bases from V and 6 bases from J, with 13 bases between.

This clone was seen a few times. The genes are TRBV14 and TRBJ2-7; 13 positions agree with TRBD2. CDR3 length: 18 residues. Germline V CDR1 and CDR2: SGHDN, FVKESK. V was pared by 4 bases and J by 2 bases, with 11 bases of the junction left unmatched. CDR3 bases: TGTGCCAGCAGCCGCGCTTTTGGACTAGCGGGAGAGACCTACGAGCAGTACTTC. It encodes CASSRAFGLAGETYEQYF.

This chain links TRBV14 with TRBJ1-2; no definite D call. The germline CDR1 and CDR2 sequences are SGHDN and FVKESK. The germline V and J ends were trimmed by 0 bases and 4 bases, with 18 bases remaining between them. The CDR3 runs 17 residues. This chain's CDR3 is CASSQDRGTNRVYGYTF. In DNA, the CDR3 is TGTGCCAGCAGCCAAGATCGAGGAACAAATCGTGTCTATGGCTACACCTTC. Full variable domain (rest looked up from reference TRBV14 and TRBJ1-2): EAGVTQFPSHSVIEKGQTVTLRCDPISGHDNLYWYRRVMGKEIKFLLHFVKESKQDESGMPNNRFLAERTGGTYSTLKVQPAELEDSGVYFCASSQDRGTNRVYGYTFGSGTRLTVV.

This chain links TRBV7-2 with TRBJ2-1; 8 nucleotides align to TRBD2. Per the germline V gene, CDR1 is SGHTA and CDR2 is FQGNSA. The trim removed 7 bases at V and 10 bases at J, leaving 9 bases unmatched. CDR3 length: 13 amino acids. In DNA form, the CDR3 reads TGTGCCAGCACCCCCACGACGGGGGGGGAGCAGTTCTTC. Translating it yields CASTPTTGGEQFF.

As regards this clone: Relative to the germline gene, one junction end is altered; a read error may explain this. The V and J genes are TRBV7-7 and TRBJ1-3; maybe TRBD1 (5 bases). The germline gives CDR1 SSHAT, CDR2 FNYEAQ (reference sequence). The CDR3 is 15 amino acids. The chain's CDR3 is CASSPWAGSGNTIYF. In DNA form, the CDR3 reads TGTGCTAGCAGCCCCTGGGCAGGGTCTGGAAACACCATATATTTT.

The chain recombines TRBV28 with TRBJ2-1; the D gene is possibly TRBD1 (5 bases). This CDR3 has 11 residues. V was trimmed by 5 bases and J by 7 bases, leaving 6 bases between them. The germline V gene encodes CDR1 MDHEN and CDR2 SYDVKM. The CDR3 DNA reads TGTGCCAGCAGTGACAGAAATGAGCAGTTCTTC. Translating gives CASSDRNEQFF. Full variable domain (missing parts from reference TRBV28 and TRBJ2-1): DVKVTQSSRYLVKRTGEKVFLECVQDMDHENMFWYRQDPGLGLRLIYFSYDVKMKEKGDIPEGYSVSREKKERFSLILESASTNQTSMYLCASSDRNEQFFGPGTRLTVL.

This chain connects TRBV7-2 to TRBJ2-7; D unclear. Looked up from germline, CDR1 is SGHTA and CDR2 is FQGNSA. There are 14 residues in the CDR3. V shed 1 base and J shed 2 bases, with 9 bases lying between them. The CDR3 nucleotides are TGTGCCAGCAGCTTAGGTCACAGACCCTACGAGCAGTACTTC. This encodes CASSLGHRPYEQYF.

The chain uses TRBV4-2 and TRBJ2-7; 8 nucleotides agree with TRBD1. The V gene end was trimmed by 0 bases and the J gene end by 7 bases; junction bases not matched to a gene: 14. Germline CDR1 is LGHNA and CDR2 is YNFKEQ. The CDR3 runs 17 residues. CDR3 coding DNA: TGTGCCAGCAGCCAAGAACCCTTAGAGACAGGGGATTTTGAGCAGTACTTC. Protein: CASSQEPLETGDFEQYF.

The DNA of the CDR3 is TGTGCCAGCAGTGGGACTGGATCCACAGATACGCAGTATTTT. Protein sequence: CASSGTGSTDTQYF. This chain joins TRBV28 and TRBJ2-3; a possible D gene is TRBD2 (6 bases). The CDR3 is 14 residues long. V dropped 5 bases and J dropped 2 bases, with 11 bases sitting between them. CDR1 is MDHEN, CDR2 SYDVKM, per germline. Drawing the rest from reference TRBV28 and TRBJ2-3, the complete variable domain is DVKVTQSSRYLVKRTGEKVFLECVQDMDHENMFWYRQDPGLGLRLIYFSYDVKMKEKGDIPEGYSVSREKKERFSLILESASTNQTSMYLCASSGTGSTDTQYFGPGTRLTVL.

This clone was picked up one time. The chain joins TRBV20-1 to TRBJ2-3; a weak D match, TRBD2 (5 bases). V lost 7 bases to trimming and J lost 4 bases, with 9 bases between them. The germline CDR1 and CDR2 sequences are DFQATT and SNEGSKA (reference sequence). The CDR3 totals 11 residues. Here the CDR3 DNA reads TGCAGTGGAGGACTTCCAGATACGCAGTATTTT. It translates to CSGGLPDTQYF.

This clone was seen a single time. This rearrangement joins TRBV18 to TRBJ1-6; D is possibly TRBD1 (5 bases). The germline CDR1 and CDR2 sequences are KGHSH and LQKENI. There are 16 residues in the CDR3. Trimming took 1 base from V and 8 from J, leaving 15 bases between them. CDR3 sequence reads: CASSPQGLFADSPLHF. CDR3 nucleotide sequence: TGTGCCAGCTCACCACAGGGGCTTTTTGCAGATTCACCCCTCCACTTT.

This clone has just a few counts. The chain is built from TRBV6-4 and TRBJ2-5; 8 nucleotides line up with TRBD2. The germline CDR1 and CDR2 sequences are MRHNA and SNTAGT. CDR3 length equals 13 residues. The trim removed 6 bases at V and 4 bases at J, leaving 4 bases unmatched. The CDR3 protein is CASSFLAGETQYF. The CDR3 bases are TGTGCCAGCAGCTTTCTAGCGGGAGAGACCCAGTACTTC.